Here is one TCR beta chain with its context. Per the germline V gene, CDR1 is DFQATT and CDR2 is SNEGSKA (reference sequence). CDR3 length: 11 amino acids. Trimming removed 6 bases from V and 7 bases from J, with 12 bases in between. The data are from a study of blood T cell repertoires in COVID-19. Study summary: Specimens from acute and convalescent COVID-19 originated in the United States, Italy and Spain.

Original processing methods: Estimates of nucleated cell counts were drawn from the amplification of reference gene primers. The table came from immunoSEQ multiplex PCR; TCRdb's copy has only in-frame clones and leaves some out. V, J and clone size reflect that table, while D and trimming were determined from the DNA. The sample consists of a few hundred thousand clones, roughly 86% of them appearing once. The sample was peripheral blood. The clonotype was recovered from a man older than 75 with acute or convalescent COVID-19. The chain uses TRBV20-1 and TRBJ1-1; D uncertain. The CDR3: CSARWGGEAFF. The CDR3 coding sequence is TGCAGTGCCAGGTGGGGAGGTGAAGCTTTCTTT.